Reported below is one T cell receptor beta chain. V was clipped by 6 bases and J by 6 bases; unmatched bases: 9. CDR1 SQVTM and CDR2 ANQGSEA come from the germline V gene. The CDR3 is 13 amino acids. This table comes from immunoSEQ multiplex PCR, and its TCRdb copy is limited to in-frame clones, with some not included. The sample consists of about 660,000 clones, over 75% of them appearing once. This entry is derived from a study of shared T cell receptors in the human thymus. The sample was also linked to a second study, of human thymus T cells.

The gene calls are TRBV29-1 and TRBJ2-7, with 9 bases fitting TRBD2. The clonotype was recovered from a boy in the first two years of life with a congenital heart defect. Sequenced material: thymocytes. The CDR3 DNA follows: TGCAGCGTGGGGACTAGCCCCCGTAGCGAGCAGTACTTC. It encodes CSVGTSPRSEQYF.